A selection of T cell receptor beta chains follows, all from one sample in a study of shared clonotypes between healthy human individuals. Generated by immunoSEQ multiplex PCR, the TCRdb table keeps only in-frame clones and is missing some. The sample lists about half a million clones, more than 65% occurring once. The sequenced material came from PBMCs. Source of these receptors: a woman aged 40 to 50 in good health. Some clones in this sample may be carry-over from other donors' samples. The CDR3 runs from the conserved cysteine through the conserved F or W. The D gene is left open where the match is weak. Size is omitted from some rows. Given values are once, few, many or a class for expanded clones.

d_gene,v_gene,abundance,j_gene,CDR3nt,CDR3aa
TRBD2,TRBV7-8,.,TRBJ2-1,TGTGCCAGCAGCTTAGCCGCTCCTAGCGGATACAACAATGAGCAGTTCTTC,CASSLAAPSGYNNEQFF
TRBD2,TRBV7-8,.,TRBJ2-5,TGTGCCAGCAGCTCGGGGACTAGCGGGATTCTCCGGCTACAGACCCAGTACTTC,CASSSGTSGILRLQTQYF
.,TRBV6-5,once,TRBJ1-1,TGTGCCAGCAGTTACTCGATACCAGGACCTAACACTGAAGCTTTCTTT,CASSYSIPGPNTEAFF
TRBD1,TRBV5-1,few,TRBJ1-1,TGCGCCAGCAGCTGGACAGGGGCAGGGGGCGGAGGGACTGAAGCTTTCTTT,CASSWTGAGGGGTEAFF
.,TRBV2,.,TRBJ1-5,TGTGCCAGCAGTGAGTTCAGTAATCAGCCCCAGCATTTT,CASSEFSNQPQHF
.,TRBV5-8,many,TRBJ1-2,TGTGCCAGCAGCTTGGGGGCTGGGCCGACGCCGACCCCTGGCTACACCTTC,CASSLGAGPTPTPGYTF
.,TRBV28,.,TRBJ2-5,TGTGCCAGCAGTTTAGTAACGGGACCCCAAGAGACCCAGTACTTC,CASSLVTGPQETQYF
.,TRBV7-8,.,TRBJ2-5,TGTGCCAGCAGCCTAGGGTGGGAGACCCAGTACTTC,CASSLGWETQYF
TRBD1,TRBV18,.,TRBJ2-3,TGTGCCAGCTCACCACGGACAGGGGAGGCAGATACGCAGTATTTT,CASSPRTGEADTQYF
.,TRBV7-2,once,TRBJ2-1,TGTGCCAGCAGCTGGACCCCCTCCAATGAGCAGTTCTTC,CASSWTPSNEQFF
TRBD2,TRBV7-9,.,TRBJ2-1,TGTGCCAGCCGGGTAGCTAGCGGGGGGCATGAGCAGTTCTTC,CASRVASGGHEQFF
TRBD1,TRBV30,.,TRBJ2-7,TGTGCCTGGGAGGGGTACGGACAGGCTACTACCTACGAGCAGTACTTC,CAWEGYGQATTYEQYF
.,TRBV2,.,TRBJ1-4,TGTGCCAGCAGTGAATTGGACGAGGCTAATGAAAAACTGTTTTTT,CASSELDEANEKLFF
TRBD1,TRBV5-4,.,TRBJ1-4,TGTGCCAGCAGCCCCCAGGGACAGCGAAATGAAAAACTGTTTTTT,CASSPQGQRNEKLFF
TRBD2,TRBV18,.,TRBJ2-1,TGTGCCAGCTCACCGACTAGCGGACATTACAATGAGCAGTTCTTC,CASSPTSGHYNEQFF
.,TRBV11-2,.,TRBJ1-1,TGTGCCAGCAGCTTAGAGGGACCCAGACTGAACACTGAAGCTTTCTTT,CASSLEGPRLNTEAFF
TRBD2,TRBV6-5,.,TRBJ2-5,TGTGCCAGCACCCCAGGCGGGGGAGAGACCCAGTACTTC,CASTPGGGETQYF
.,TRBV7-9,once,TRBJ2-1,TGTGCCAGCAGGGGTAGCGAGCAGTTCTTC,CASRGSEQFF
TRBD1,TRBV5-4,once,TRBJ2-5,TGTGCCAGCAGCTCGCGTACAGGGGAGAAGACCCAGTACTTC,CASSSRTGEKTQYF
.,TRBV4-3,.,TRBJ2-6,TGCGCCAGCAGCGATGGGAGTGCTGGGGCCAACGTCCTGACTTTC,CASSDGSAGANVLTF
TRBD1,TRBV9,.,TRBJ1-2,TGTGCCAGCAGCGCGTCCGGGACAGGGGGACCGTATGGCTACACCTTC,CASSASGTGGPYGYTF
TRBD1,TRBV5-6,.,TRBJ2-4,TGTGCCAGCAGCTCCCCGCAGGGGGACATTCAGTACTTC,CASSSPQGDIQYF
.,TRBV7-3,few,TRBJ1-1,TGTGCCAGCAGCCGAGGGACGAACACTGAAGCTTTCTTT,CASSRGTNTEAFF
.,TRBV29-1,.,TRBJ1-1,TGCAGCGTGCGGGGGGGCGCTGAAGCTTTCTTT,CSVRGGAEAFF
.,TRBV28,.,TRBJ2-2,TGTGCCAGCGCGGGACAAACTGGGGAGCTGTTTTTT,CASAGQTGELFF
.,TRBV6-4,few,TRBJ2-7,TGTGCCAGCAAAGCTTTCTCCTACGAGCAGTACTTC,CASKAFSYEQYF
TRBD1,TRBV29-1,.,TRBJ1-4,TGCAGCGTTGAAGTGGCGTGGACAGGGACTGAAAAACTGTTTTTT,CSVEVAWTGTEKLFF
.,TRBV29-1,.,TRBJ1-1,TGCAGCGTTGAAGGTGCCAGAAACACTGAAGCTTTCTTT,CSVEGARNTEAFF